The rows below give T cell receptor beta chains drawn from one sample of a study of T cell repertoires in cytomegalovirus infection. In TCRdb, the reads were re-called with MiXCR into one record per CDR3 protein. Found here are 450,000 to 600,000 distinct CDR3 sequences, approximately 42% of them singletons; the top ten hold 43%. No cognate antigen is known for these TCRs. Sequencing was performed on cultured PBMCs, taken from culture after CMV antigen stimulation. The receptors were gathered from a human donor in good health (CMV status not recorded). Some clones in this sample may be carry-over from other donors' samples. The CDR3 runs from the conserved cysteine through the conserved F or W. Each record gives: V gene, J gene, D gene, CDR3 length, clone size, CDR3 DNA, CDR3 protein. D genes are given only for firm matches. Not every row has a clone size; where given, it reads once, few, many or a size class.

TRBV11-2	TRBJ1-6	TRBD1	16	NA	TGTGCCAGCAGCATTCCGGGACAGGGGTCGAATTCACCCCTCCACTTT	CASSIPGQGSNSPLHF
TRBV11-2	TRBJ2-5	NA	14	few	TGTGCCAGCAGCCGAGAAGGGGTCCAAGAGACCCAGTACTTC	CASSREGVQETQYF
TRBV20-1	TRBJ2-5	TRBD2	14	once	TGCAGTGCTCCATTAGCGGGCCGCCCCAAGGCCCAGTACTTC	CSAPLAGRPKAQYF
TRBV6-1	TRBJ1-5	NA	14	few	TGTGCCAGCGCGGGGTGGGGAAGCAATCAGCCCCAGCATTTT	CASAGWGSNQPQHF
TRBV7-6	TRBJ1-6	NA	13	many	TGTGCCAGCAGCGGGGCAGGAGATTCACCCCTCCACTTT	CASSGAGDSPLHF
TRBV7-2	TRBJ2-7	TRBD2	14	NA	TGTGCCAGCAGCCGCCGGACTAGCGGCTACGAGCAGTACTTC	CASSRRTSGYEQYF
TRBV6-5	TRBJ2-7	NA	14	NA	TGTGCCAGCAGTTACTGGGGGCCCTCCTACGAGCAGTACTTC	CASSYWGPSYEQYF
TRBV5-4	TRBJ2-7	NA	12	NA	TGTGCCAGCAGCTTGGGACTAGACGAGCAGTACTTC	CASSLGLDEQYF
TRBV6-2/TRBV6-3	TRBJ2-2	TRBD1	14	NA	TGTGCCAGCTTCCCCCAGGGGGCGGCCGGGGAGCTGTTTTTT	CASFPQGAAGELFF
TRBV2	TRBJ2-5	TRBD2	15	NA	TGTGCCAGCAGTGACAGTCTAGCGGGAGGAGAGACCCAGTACTTC	CASSDSLAGGETQYF
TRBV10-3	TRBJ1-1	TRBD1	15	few	TGTGCCATCAGGGTCGACAGGGAGGAGAACACTGAAGCTTTCTTT	CAIRVDREENTEAFF
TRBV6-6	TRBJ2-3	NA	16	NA	TGTGCCAGCAGTTTCTCCCACAGGGGGGGGGCAGATACGCAGTATTTT	CASSFSHRGGADTQYF